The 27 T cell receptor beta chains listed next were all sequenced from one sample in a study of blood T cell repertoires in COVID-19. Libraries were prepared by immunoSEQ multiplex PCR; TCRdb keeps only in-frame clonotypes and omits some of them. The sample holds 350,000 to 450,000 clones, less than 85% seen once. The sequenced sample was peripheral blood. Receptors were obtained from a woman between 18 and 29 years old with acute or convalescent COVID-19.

The CDR3 bases are TGTGCCACCAGTGGACAGGGGCCCCACGAGCAGTACTTC. Translating it yields CATSGQGPHEQYF. The chain has TRBV24-1 and TRBJ2-7; TRBD1 agrees at 8 bases. Germline-derived CDR1 and CDR2 are KGHDR and SFDVKD. V was pared by 5 bases and J by 5 bases, with 4 bases of the junction left unmatched. This CDR3 has 13 residues.

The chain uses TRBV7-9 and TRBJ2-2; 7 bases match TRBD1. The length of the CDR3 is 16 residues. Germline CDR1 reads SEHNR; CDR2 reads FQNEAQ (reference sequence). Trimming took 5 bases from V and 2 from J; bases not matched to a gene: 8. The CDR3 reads CASSQRQGPNTGELFF. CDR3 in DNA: TGTGCCAGCAGCCAGAGACAGGGCCCAAACACCGGGGAGCTGTTTTTT. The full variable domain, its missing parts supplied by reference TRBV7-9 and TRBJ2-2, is DTGVSQNPRHKITKRGQNVTFRCDPISEHNRLYWYRQTLGQGPEFLTYFQNEAQLEKSRLLSDRFSAERPKGSFSTLEIQRTEQGDSAMYLCASSQRQGPNTGELFFGEGSRLTVL.

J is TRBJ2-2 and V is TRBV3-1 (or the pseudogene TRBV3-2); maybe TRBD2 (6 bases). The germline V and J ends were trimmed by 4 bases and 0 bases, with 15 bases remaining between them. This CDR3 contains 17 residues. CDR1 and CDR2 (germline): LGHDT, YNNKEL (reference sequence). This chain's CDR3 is CASSPQEAGTNTGELFF. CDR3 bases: TGTGCCAGCAGCCCCCAAGAGGCGGGGACGAACACCGGGGAGCTGTTTTTT.

The CDR3 sequence: CASSPGLRGTEAFF. The CDR3 region has the DNA TGTGCCAGCTCACCGGGCCTTAGGGGCACTGAAGCTTTCTTT. V is TRBV18 and J is TRBJ1-1; tentative D call: TRBD1 (5 bases). Trimming removed 3 bases at V and 4 bases at J, with 12 bases between. The CDR3 has 14 amino acids. Looked up from germline, CDR1 is KGHSH and CDR2 is LQKENI.

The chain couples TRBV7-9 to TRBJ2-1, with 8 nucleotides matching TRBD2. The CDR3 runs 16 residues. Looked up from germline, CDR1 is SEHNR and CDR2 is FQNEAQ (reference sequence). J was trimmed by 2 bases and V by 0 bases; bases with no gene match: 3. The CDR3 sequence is CASSLAYGGAYNEQFF. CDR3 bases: TGTGCCAGCAGCTTAGCGTACGGGGGGGCCTACAATGAGCAGTTCTTC.

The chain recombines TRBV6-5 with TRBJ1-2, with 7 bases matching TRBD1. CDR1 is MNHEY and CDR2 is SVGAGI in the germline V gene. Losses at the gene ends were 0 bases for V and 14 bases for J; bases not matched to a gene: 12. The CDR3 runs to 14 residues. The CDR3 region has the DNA TGTGCCAGCAGTTACTCCCGGGACAGCCCCCGGGGGACCTTC. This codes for CASSYSRDSPRGTF.

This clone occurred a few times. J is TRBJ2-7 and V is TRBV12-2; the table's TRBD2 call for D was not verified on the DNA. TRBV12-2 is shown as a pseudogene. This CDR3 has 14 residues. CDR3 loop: CASRLRRPFYEQYF. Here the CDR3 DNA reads TGTGCAAGTCGCTTGCGGAGGCCGTTCTACGAGCAGTACTTC.

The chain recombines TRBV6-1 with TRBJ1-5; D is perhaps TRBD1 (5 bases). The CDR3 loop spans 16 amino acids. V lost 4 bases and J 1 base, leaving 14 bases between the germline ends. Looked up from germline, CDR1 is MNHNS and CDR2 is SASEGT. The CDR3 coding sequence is TGTGCCAGCAGTGGCAGGGAGGGATCGAGCAATCAGCCCCAGCATTTT. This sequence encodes CASSGREGSSNQPQHF.

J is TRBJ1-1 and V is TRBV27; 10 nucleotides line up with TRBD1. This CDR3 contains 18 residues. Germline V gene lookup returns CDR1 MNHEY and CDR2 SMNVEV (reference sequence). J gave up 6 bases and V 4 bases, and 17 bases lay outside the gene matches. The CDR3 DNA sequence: TGTGCCAGCAGTTACCGAACTCTGATACTTGGACAGGGGGCTGAAGCTTTCTTT. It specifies CASSYRTLILGQGAEAFF.

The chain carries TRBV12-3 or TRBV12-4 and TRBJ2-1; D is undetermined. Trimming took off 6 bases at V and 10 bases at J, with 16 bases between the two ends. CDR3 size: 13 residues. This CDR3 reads CASSLRVAEEQFF. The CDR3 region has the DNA TGTGCCAGCAGCCTCCGGGTCGCGGAGGAGCAGTTCTTC.

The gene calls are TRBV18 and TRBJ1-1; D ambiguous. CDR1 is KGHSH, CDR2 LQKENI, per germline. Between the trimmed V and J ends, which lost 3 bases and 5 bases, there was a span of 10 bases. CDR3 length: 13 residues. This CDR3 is CASSPVEGTEAFF. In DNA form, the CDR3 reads TGTGCCAGCTCACCGGTAGAGGGTACTGAAGCTTTCTTT.

The CDR3 region has the DNA TGTGCCACCAGTGACCGGGACACCTACTATAACTATGGCTACACCTTC. It encodes CATSDRDTYYNYGYTF. J is TRBJ1-2 and V is TRBV24-1; the D gene is possibly TRBD1 (6 bases). Trimming took 4 bases from V and 1 from J, leaving 15 bases between them. Germline-derived CDR1 and CDR2 are KGHDR and SFDVKD. This CDR3 is 16 amino acids long.

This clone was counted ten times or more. This CDR3 reads CASSPPGARSEAFF. In DNA, the CDR3 is TGTGCCAGCTCACCTCCAGGGGCCCGATCTGAAGCTTTCTTT. The chain has TRBV18 and TRBJ1-1, with D possibly TRBD1 on 6 matching bases. The CDR3 loop spans 14 amino acids. Germline assignment: CDR1 KGHSH and CDR2 LQKENI. Trimming removed 3 bases at V and 6 bases at J, with 14 bases between. The variable domain in full, completed from reference TRBV18 and TRBJ1-1, reads NAGVMQNPRHLVRRRGQEARLRCSPMKGHSHVYWYRQLPEEGLKFMVYLQKENIIDESGMPKERFSAEFPKEGPSILRIQQVVRGDSAAYFCASSPPGARSEAFFGQGTRLTVV.

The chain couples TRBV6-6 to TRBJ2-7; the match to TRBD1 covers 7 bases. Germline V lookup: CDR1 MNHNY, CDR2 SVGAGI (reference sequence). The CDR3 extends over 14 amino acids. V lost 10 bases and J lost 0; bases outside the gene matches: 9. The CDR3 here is CAIQARDSSYEQYF. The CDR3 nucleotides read TGTGCCATCCAAGCCCGGGACAGCTCCTACGAGCAGTACTTC.

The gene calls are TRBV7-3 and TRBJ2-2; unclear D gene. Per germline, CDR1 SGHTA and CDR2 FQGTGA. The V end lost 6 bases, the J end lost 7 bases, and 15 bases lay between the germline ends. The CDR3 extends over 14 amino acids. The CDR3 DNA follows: TGTGCCAGCAGTTTTGACCCCTCGGGCGGGGAGCTGTTTTTT. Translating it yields CASSFDPSGGELFF.

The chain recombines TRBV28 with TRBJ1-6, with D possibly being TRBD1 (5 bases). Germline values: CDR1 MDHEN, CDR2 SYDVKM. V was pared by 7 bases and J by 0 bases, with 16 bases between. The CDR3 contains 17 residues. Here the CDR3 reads CASTSLGASSYNSPLHF. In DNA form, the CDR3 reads TGTGCCAGCACTAGTTTAGGGGCCAGCTCCTATAATTCACCCCTCCACTTT.

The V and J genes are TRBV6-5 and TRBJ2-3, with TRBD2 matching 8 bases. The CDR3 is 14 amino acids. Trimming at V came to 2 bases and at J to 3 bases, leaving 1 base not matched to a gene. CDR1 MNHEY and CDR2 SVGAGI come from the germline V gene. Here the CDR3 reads CASSYSGRTDTQYF. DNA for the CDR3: TGTGCCAGCAGTTACAGCGGGAGAACAGATACGCAGTATTTT.

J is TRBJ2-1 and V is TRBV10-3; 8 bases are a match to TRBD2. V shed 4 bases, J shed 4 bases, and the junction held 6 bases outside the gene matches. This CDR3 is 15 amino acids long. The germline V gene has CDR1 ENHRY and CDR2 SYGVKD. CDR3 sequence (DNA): TGTGCCATCAGTGGGGCTAGCGGGTGGTACAATGAGCAGTTCTTC. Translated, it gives CAISGASGWYNEQFF.

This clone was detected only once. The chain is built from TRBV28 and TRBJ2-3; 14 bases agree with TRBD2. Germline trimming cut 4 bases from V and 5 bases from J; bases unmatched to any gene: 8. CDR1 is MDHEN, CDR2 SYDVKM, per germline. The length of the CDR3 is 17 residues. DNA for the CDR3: TGTGCCAGCAGTTCTCCCGGGACTAGCGGGGGAGGAGATACGCAGTATTTT. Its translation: CASSSPGTSGGGDTQYF.

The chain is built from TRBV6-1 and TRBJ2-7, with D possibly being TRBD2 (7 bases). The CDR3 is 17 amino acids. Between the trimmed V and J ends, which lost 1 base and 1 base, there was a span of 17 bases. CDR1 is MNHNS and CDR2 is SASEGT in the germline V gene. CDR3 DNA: TGTGCCAGCAGTGAAGTTAGGGGGGGTTCGGTGTCCTACGAGCAGTACTTC. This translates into CASSEVRGGSVSYEQYF.

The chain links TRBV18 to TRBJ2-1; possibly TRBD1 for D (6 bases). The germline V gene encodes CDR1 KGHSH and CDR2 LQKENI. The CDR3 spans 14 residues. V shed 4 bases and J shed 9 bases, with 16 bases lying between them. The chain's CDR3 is CASSLNREPGEQFF. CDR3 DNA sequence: TGTGCCAGCTCACTAAACAGGGAGCCCGGTGAGCAGTTCTTC.

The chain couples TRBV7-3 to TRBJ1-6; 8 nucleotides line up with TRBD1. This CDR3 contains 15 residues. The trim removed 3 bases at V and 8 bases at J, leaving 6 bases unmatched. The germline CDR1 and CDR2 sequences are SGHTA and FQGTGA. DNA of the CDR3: TGTGCCAGCAGCTTGCAGGGGGCGCGGGATTCACCCCTCCACTTT. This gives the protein CASSLQGARDSPLHF.

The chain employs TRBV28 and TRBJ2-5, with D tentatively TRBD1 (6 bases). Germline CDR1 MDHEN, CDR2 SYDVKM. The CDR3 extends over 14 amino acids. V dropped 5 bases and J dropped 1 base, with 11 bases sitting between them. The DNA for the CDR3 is TGTGCCAGCAGTCCGCCGACAGGCCAAGAGACCCAGTACTTC. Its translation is CASSPPTGQETQYF.

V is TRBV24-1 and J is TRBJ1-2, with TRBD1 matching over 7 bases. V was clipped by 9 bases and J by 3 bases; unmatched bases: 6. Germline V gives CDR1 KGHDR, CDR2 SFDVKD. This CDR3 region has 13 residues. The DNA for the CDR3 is TGTGCCACCTCAGGACAGGACGACTATGGCTACACCTTC. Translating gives CATSGQDDYGYTF.

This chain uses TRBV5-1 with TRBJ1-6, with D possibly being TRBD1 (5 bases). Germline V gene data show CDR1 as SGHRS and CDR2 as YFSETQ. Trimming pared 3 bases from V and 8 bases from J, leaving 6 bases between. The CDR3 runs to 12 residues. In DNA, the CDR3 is TGCGCCAGCAGCTCACAGGATTCACCCCTCCACTTT. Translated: CASSSQDSPLHF. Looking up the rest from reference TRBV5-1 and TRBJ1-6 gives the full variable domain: KAGVTQTPRYLIKTRGQQVTLSCSPISGHRSVSWYQQTPGQGLQFLFEYFSETQRNKGNFPGRFSGRQFSNSRSEMNVSTLELGDSALYLCASSSQDSPLHFGNGTRLTVT.

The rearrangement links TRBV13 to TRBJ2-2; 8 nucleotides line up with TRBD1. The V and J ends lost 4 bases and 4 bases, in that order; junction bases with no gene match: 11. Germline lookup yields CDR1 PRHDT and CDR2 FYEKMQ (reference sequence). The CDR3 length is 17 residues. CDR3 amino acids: CASSSRTGRVSTGELFF. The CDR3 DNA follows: TGTGCCAGCAGCTCAAGGACAGGGCGAGTCAGCACCGGGGAGCTGTTTTTT.

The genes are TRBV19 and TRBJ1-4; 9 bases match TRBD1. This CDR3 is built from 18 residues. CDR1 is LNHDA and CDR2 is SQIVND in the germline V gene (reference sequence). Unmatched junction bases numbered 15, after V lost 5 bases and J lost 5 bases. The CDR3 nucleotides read TGTGCCAGTAGTCCACAGGGGGCGCCGGGAGCTTCGAATGAAAAACTGTTTTTT. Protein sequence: CASSPQGAPGASNEKLFF.